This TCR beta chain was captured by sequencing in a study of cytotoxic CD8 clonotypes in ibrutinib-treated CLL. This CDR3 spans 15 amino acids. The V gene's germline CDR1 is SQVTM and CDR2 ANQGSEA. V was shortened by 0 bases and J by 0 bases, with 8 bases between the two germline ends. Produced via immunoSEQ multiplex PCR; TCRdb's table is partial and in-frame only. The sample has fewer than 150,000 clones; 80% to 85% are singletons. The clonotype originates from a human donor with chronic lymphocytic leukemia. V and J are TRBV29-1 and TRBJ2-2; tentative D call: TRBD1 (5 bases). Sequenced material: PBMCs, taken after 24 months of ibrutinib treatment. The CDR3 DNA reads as TGCAGCGTTGAAGATGGACAAACGAACACCGGGGAGCTGTTTTTT. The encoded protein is CSVEDGQTNTGELFF.